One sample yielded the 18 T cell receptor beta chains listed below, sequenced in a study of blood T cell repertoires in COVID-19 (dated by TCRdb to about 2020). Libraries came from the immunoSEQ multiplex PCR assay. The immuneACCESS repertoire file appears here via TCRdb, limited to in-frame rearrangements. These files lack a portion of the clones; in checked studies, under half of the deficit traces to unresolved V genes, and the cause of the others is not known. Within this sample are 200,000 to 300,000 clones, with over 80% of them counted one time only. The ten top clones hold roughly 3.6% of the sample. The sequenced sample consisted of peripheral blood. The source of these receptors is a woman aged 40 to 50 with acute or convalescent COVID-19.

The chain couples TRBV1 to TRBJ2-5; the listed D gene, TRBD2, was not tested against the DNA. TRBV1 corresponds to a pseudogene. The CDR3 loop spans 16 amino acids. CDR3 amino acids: CTSSQRLELRQETQYF. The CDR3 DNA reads TGCACCAGCAGCCAGCGGCTAGAGTTAAGGCAAGAGACCCAGTACTTC.

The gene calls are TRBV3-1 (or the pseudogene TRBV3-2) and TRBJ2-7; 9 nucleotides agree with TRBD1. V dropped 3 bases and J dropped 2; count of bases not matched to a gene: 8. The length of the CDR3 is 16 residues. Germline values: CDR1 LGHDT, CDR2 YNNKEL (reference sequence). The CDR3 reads CASSQTPGQGAYEQYV. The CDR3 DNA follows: TGTGCCAGCAGCCAGACCCCGGGACAGGGTGCCTACGAGCAGTACGTC.

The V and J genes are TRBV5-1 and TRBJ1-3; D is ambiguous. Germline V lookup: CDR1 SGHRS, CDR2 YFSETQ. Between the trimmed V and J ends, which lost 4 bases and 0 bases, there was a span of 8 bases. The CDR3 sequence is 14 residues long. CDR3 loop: CASSDSLSGNTIYF. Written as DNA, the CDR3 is TGCGCCAGCAGCGATAGCCTCTCTGGAAACACCATATATTTT.

The CDR3 sequence: CSASSVSGNVPEAFF. The CDR3 DNA sequence: TGCAGTGCTAGTTCGGTATCCGGGAATGTCCCTGAAGCTTTCTTT. V is TRBV20-1 and J is TRBJ1-1; D unresolved. The CDR3 has 15 amino acids. Trimming left V 3 bases short and J 6 bases short, with 20 bases between. CDR1 and CDR2 (germline): DFQATT, SNEGSKA (reference sequence).

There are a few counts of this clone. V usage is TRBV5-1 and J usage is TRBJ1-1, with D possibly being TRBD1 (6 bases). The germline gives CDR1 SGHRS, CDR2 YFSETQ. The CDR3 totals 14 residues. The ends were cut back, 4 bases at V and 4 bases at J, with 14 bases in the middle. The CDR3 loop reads CASSQDSLSTEAFF. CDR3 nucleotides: TGCGCCAGCAGCCAGGACAGCCTGAGCACTGAAGCTTTCTTT.

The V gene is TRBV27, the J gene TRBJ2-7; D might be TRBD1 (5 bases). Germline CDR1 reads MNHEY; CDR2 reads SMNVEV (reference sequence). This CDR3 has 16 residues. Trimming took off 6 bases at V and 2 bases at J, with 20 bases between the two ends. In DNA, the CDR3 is TGTGCCAGCAGACCACTGGGCCAGGGTTGGACCTACGAGCAGTACGTC. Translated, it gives CASRPLGQGWTYEQYV.

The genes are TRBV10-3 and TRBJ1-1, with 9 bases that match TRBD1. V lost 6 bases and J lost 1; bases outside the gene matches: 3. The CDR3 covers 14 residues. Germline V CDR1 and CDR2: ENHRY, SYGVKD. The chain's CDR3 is CAISAGQGNTEAFF. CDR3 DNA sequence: TGTGCCATCAGCGCGGGACAGGGGAACACTGAAGCTTTCTTT.

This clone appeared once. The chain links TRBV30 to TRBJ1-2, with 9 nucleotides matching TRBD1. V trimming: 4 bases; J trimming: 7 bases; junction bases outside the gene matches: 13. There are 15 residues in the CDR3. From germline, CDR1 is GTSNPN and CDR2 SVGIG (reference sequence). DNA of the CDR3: TGTGCCTGGACCGATGCTCCGGGACAGGGACCTGGCTACACCTTC. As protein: CAWTDAPGQGPGYTF.

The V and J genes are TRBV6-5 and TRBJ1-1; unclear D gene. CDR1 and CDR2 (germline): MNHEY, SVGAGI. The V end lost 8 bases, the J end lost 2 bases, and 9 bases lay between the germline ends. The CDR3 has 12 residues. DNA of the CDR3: TGTGCCAGCGAACGGGGAAACACTGAAGCTTTCTTT. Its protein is CASERGNTEAFF.

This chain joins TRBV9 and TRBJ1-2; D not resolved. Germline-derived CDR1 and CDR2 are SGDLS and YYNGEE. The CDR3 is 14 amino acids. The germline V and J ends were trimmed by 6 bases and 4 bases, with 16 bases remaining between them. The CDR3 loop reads CASTPWEGTYGYTF. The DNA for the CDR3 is TGTGCCAGCACCCCGTGGGAGGGTACCTATGGCTACACCTTC.

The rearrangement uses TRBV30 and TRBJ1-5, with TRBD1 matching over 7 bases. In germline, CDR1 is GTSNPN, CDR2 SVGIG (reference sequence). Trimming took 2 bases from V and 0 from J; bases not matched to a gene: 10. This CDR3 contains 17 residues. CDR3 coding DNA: TGTGCCTGGAGTTCCAAGAAGGGACAGCATAGCAATCAGCCCCAGCATTTT. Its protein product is CAWSSKKGQHSNQPQHF.

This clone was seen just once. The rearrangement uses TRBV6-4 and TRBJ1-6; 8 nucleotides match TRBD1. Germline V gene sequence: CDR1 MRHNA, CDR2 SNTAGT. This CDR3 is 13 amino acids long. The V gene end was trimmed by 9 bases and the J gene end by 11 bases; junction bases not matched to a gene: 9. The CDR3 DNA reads TGTGCCAGTTCCGCGGACAGGGAAACACCCCTCCACTTT. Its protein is CASSADRETPLHF.

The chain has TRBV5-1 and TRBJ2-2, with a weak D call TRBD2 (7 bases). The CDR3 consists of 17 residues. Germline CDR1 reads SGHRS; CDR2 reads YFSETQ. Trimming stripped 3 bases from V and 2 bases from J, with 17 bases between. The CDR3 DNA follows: TGCGCCAGCAGCTGGGGGGGGGCGCGACGAAACACCGGGGAGCTGTTTTTT. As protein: CASSWGGARRNTGELFF.

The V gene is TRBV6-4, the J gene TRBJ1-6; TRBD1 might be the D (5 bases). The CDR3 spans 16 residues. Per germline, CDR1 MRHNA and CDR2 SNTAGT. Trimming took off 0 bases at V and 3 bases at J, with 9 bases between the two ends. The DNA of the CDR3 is TGTGCCAGCAGTGACTCGTGGGGCGTCTATAATTCACCCCTCCACTTT. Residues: CASSDSWGVYNSPLHF.

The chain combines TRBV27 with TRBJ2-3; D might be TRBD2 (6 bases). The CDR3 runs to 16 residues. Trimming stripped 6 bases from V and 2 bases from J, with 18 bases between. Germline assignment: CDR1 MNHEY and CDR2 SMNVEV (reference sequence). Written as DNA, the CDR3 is TGTGCCAGCAGCCTCTATGCCTGGGGGGACACAGATACGCAGTATTTT. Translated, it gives CASSLYAWGDTDTQYF.

Here the CDR3 DNA reads TGTGCCAGCAGCCCACGACAGGGGCGAGGGAACACTGAAGCTTTCTTT. Translated: CASSPRQGRGNTEAFF. The gene calls are TRBV7-8 and TRBJ1-1, with 8 positions matching TRBD1. Germline V gene sequence: CDR1 SGHVS, CDR2 FQNEAQ. The V and J ends lost 5 bases and 1 base, in that order; junction bases with no gene match: 9. CDR3 length equals 16 residues.

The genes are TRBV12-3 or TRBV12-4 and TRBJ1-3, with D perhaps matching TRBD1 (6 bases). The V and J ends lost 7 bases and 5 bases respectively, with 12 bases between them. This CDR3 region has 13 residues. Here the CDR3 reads CASIWGPRNTIYF. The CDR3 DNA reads TGTGCCAGCATATGGGGGCCAAGAAACACCATATATTTT.

In DNA form, the CDR3 reads TGTGCCAGCAACCCAATGACAGGCCCTAACTATGGCTACACCTTC. It yields the protein CASNPMTGPNYGYTF. This rearrangement joins TRBV9 to TRBJ1-2, with D possibly being TRBD1 (6 bases). Per the germline V gene, CDR1 is SGDLS and CDR2 is YYNGEE. This CDR3 is 15 amino acids long. Deletions cut 6 bases from V and 0 bases from J, with 15 bases between.